This T cell receptor (beta chain) was recorded in a study of vaccination and CD4 T cells after COVID-19 (dated by TCRdb to the early 2020s). Notes on the research overall: Every convalescent patient had a positive nasal swab PCR test for SARS-CoV-2, with mild disease in roughly ten patients and severe disease in one. Post-vaccine blood samples were collected a median of around 10 weeks after the second vaccine dose, ranging from 14 to 241 days. The spike-specific CD4+ TCR repertoire was compared before and after mRNA vaccination in over 9 COVID-19 convalescent patients and several infection-naive healthy vaccine recipients. The cultures were stimulated with overlapping spike peptide pools from SARS-CoV-2 and from the common cold coronaviruses HCoV-NL63, HCoV-OC43 and HCoV-229E. The convalescent cohort included six males and four females, with two Hispanic individuals, seven Caucasians, two Asians and one multiracial person. Two doses of either the Pfizer-BioNTech BNT162b2 vaccine (n=8) or the Moderna mRNA-1273 vaccine (n=2) were administered to participants. Control cultures received a CEFX viral epitope pool as the positive control, an HIV-1 Nef peptide pool as the negative control, or no peptide. Post-COVID blood samples from convalescent patients were collected a median of approximately 93 days after diagnosis, with a range of roughly 30 to 161 days. The investigation overall reported the following: The number of convalescent patients in the study was relatively small, and the study did not examine early timepoints following natural infection. An increase in the median number of SARS-CoV-2-reactive clonotypes from approximately 20 after infection to some 38 after vaccination was observed, but the change was not found to be significant. Among convalescent patients, a median about 86% of the SARS-CoV-2-reactive clones seen after vaccination appeared only after vaccination, which suggests priming specific to the vaccine. Of the vaccine-specific clones in convalescent patients, 304 of 307, or nearly all, reacted only to SARS-CoV-2 spike and did not cross-react with common cold coronaviruses.

Compared with germline, V lacks 4 bases and J lacks 1 base; bases without a gene match: 12. CDR1 and CDR2 (KGHDR, SFDVKD) derive from the germline V gene. Reading from cysteine to phenylalanine, the CDR3 counts 18 amino acids. Just the 54-base CDR3 DNA is kept, in frame starting at base 1. Library preparation was by PCR. DNA from cultured CD4+ T cells was subjected to TCR sequencing with the Oncomine TCR Beta short-read assay at the Johns Hopkins FTIC core. The QIAamp micro DNA kit was used to extract genomic DNA from the cultured CD4+ T cells. Oncomine TCR Beta libraries from cultured CD4+ T cells were pooled with unique dual indexes and sequenced on an Illumina iSeq 100. The study's own analysis went as follows. Non-productive sequences were removed, and CDR3s that did not start with C, did not end with F or W, or were shorter than 7 amino acids were discarded. Antigen-specific clonotypes were identified using the MANAFEST web application through comparison of peptide-stimulated wells with reference and other culture wells. To be called positive, a clone needed an FDR below 0.05, an odds ratio above 5, and a productive frequency above 0.1% in at least two of three replicate wells. A clonotype counted as cross-reactive if it showed significant expansion both in the SARS-CoV-2 spike wells and in at least one common cold coronavirus spike condition. CDR3 homology was assessed with Levenshtein distances (stringdist) and unrooted phylogenetic trees (ape) in R version 3.6.1. TCRdb itself trimmed the public reads at Q25 with fastp, ran MiXCR and retained productive beta chains. Entries are consolidated by CDR3 protein sequence, retaining the most common genes and DNA. The V and J calls shown here were made by TCRdb, not taken from the authors' results. This sample gives about 10,000 distinct CDR3 sequences in total; around 73% of them show up just once. Around 7.7% of the sample is taken by the ten largest.

This sample's treatment or condition label indicates: roughly 11-day PBMC culture with coronavirus spike peptide pools or control peptides (ViraFEST assay). The study used the ViraFEST assay, which expanded antigen-specific T cells with peptide pools and then identified expanded clonotypes by TCR sequencing. The convalescent patients' positive SARS-CoV-2 PCR tests fell between March and December 2020, which was before the Alpha, Beta and Delta variants emerged in the United States. Two million PBMCs per well were cultured in IMDM with approximately 5% human AB serum and 8.5 to 10 IU/ml IL-2, plus 10 ug/ml peptide pools. Half of the culture medium was replaced with fresh IL-2-containing medium on days 3 and 7. After 10 days of culture, CD4+ T cells were isolated by negative selection with the EasySep CD4+ T cell isolation kit. Ficoll-Paque Plus gradient centrifugation was used to isolate PBMCs from whole blood, and the isolated PBMCs were then either used fresh or cryopreserved at -140C. In general, triplicate wells were set up for every culture condition.

This clonotype was counted a single time. The antigen it binds to is not known. It has no much larger one-base neighbor in the sample; base qualities were not kept. A single read is weak support. The specimen sequenced was CD4+ T cells from blood, cultured in vitro. The sequence came from a human donor who had recovered from COVID-19. The chain employs TRBV24-1 and TRBJ1-5; 7 middle bases align to TRBD1. The nucleotide sequence is given as TGTGCCACCAGTGACCACCAGGGGGTAGGGGAAAGCAATCAGCCCCAGCATTTT. It codes for CATSDHQGVGESNQPQHF.